This T cell receptor (beta chain) stems from a study of T cells in Graves' hyperthyroidism and ophthalmopathy. About this clonotype: Its antigen is currently unknown.

The investigators amplified TCR beta CDR3 regions from RNA transcripts. The HTBI set primed first-round TCR CDR3 RT-PCR. TCRdb reanalysed the multiplex PCR reads using MiXCR and keeps one entry per CDR3 protein. The table shows 450,000 to 650,000 distinct CDR3 sequences, with around 21% occurring only once. Absent ophthalmopathy progression within 18 months defined stable Graves' hyperthyroidism. Uncontrolled infection, other autoimmune disease, pregnancy or lactation disqualified patients from enrolment. The authors obtained PBMCs from more than 9.5 ml of fresh peripheral blood. CDR3 length: 18 amino acids. Germline V gene lookup returns CDR1 MDHEN and CDR2 SYDVKM. The ends lost 5 bases at V and 6 bases at J; junction bases unmatched: 17. Study-wide findings and caveats: Most clonotypes that expanded in the thyroid above 0.001 also showed up in blood.

This chain links TRBV28 with TRBJ1-5; 9 bases map to TRBD1. Sequenced input: blood. This sequence was found in a man in his late teens or twenties with Graves' hyperthyroidism. CDR3 region: CASSTSSGTGYYSQPQHF. CDR3 coding DNA: TGTGCCAGCAGTACCAGCTCCGGGACAGGGTACTATAGTCAGCCCCAGCATTTT. Supplemented by reference TRBV28 and TRBJ1-5, the full variable domain reads DVKVTQSSRYLVKRTGEKVFLECVQDMDHENMFWYRQDPGLGLRLIYFSYDVKMKEKGDIPEGYSVSREKKERFSLILESASTNQTSMYLCASSTSSGTGYYSQPQHFGDGTRLSIL.